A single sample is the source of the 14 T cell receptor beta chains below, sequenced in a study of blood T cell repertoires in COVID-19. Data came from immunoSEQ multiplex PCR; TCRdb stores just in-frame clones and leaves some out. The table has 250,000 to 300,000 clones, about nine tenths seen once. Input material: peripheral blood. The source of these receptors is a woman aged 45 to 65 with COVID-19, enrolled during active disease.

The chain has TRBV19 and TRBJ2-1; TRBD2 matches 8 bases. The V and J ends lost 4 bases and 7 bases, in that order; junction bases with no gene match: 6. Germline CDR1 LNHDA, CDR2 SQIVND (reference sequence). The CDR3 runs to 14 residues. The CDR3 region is CASSREREINEQFF. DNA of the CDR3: TGTGCCAGTAGTAGAGAGCGGGAGATAAATGAGCAGTTCTTC.

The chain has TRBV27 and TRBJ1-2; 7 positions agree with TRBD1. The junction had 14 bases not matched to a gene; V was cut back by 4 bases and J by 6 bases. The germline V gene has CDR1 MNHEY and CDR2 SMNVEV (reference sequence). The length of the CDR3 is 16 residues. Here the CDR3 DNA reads TGTGCCAGCAGTTCATTGACAGGGCTGAACCGCAATGGCTACACCTTC. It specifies CASSSLTGLNRNGYTF.

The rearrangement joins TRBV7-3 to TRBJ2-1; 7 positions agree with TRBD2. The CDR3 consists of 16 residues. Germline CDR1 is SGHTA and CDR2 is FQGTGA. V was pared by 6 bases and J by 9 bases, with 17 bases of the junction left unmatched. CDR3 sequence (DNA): TGTGCCAGCAGTCGGGGGGTGACGGGAGGAGGGAGTGAGCAGTTCTTC. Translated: CASSRGVTGGGSEQFF.

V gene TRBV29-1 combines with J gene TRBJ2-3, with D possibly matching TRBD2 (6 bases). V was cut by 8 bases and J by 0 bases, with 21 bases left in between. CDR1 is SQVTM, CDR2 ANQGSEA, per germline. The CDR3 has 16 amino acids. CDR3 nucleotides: TGCAGCTCACGGGGAGCGGAGGGGTCTAGCACAGATACGCAGTATTTT. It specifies CSSRGAEGSSTDTQYF.

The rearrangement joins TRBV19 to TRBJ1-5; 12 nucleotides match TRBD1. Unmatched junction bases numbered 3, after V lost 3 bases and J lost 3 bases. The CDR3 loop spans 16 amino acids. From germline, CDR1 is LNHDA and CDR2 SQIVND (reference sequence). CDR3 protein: CASSMWDRGPNQPQHF. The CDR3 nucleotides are TGTGCCAGTAGTATGTGGGACAGGGGGCCCAATCAGCCCCAGCATTTT.

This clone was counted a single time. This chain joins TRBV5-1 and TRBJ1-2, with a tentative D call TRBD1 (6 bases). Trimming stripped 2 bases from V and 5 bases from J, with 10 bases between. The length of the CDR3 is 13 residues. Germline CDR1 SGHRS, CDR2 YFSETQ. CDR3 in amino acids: CASSLEGVYGYTF. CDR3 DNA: TGCGCCAGCAGCTTAGAGGGGGTTTATGGCTACACCTTC.

CDR3 sequence reads: CASSPQTLNYEQYF. The CDR3, as DNA: TGTGCCAGCTCACCACAGACACTCAACTACGAGCAGTACTTC. This chain links TRBV18 with TRBJ2-7; D ambiguous. Per germline, CDR1 KGHSH and CDR2 LQKENI. Trimming shortened V by 1 base and J by 3 bases, and 10 bases separated the two germline ends. The CDR3 has 14 amino acids.

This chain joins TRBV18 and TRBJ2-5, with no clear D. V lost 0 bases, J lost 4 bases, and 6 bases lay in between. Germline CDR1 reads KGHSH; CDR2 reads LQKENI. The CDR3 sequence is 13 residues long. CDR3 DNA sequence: TGTGCCAGCTCACCACCGTCGGGAGAGACCCAGTACTTC. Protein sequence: CASSPPSGETQYF. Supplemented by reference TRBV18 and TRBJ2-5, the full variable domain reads NAGVMQNPRHLVRRRGQEARLRCSPMKGHSHVYWYRQLPEEGLKFMVYLQKENIIDESGMPKERFSAEFPKEGPSILRIQQVVRGDSAAYFCASSPPSGETQYFGPGTRLLVL.

This CDR3 is CASSLRSRLDNEQFF. CDR3 nucleotides: TGCGCCAGCAGCTTGAGGTCGAGACTCGACAATGAGCAGTTCTTC. V gene TRBV5-1 combines with J gene TRBJ2-1; no firm D call. V dropped 1 base and J dropped 5 bases, with 13 bases sitting between them. The CDR3 is made up of 15 amino acids. The germline V gene encodes CDR1 SGHRS and CDR2 YFSETQ.

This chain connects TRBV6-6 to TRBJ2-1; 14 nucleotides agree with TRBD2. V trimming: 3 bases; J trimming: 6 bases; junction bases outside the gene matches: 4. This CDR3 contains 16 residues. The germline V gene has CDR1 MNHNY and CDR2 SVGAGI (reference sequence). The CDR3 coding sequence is TGTGCCAGCAGTTATCCCGGGACTAGCGGGAGCAATGAGCAGTTCTTC. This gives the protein CASSYPGTSGSNEQFF.

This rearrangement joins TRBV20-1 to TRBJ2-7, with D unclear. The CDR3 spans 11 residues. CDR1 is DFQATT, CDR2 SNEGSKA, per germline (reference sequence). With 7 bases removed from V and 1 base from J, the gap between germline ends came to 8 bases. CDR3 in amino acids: CSEETSYEQYF. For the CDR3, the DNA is TGCAGTGAAGAGACTTCCTACGAGCAGTACTTC.

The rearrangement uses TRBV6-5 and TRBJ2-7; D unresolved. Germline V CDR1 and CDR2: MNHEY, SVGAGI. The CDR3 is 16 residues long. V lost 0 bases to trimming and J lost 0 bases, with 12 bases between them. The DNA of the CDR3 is TGTGCCAGCAGTTACTCGCCTTCGCCTAGCTCCTACGAGCAGTACTTC. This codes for CASSYSPSPSSYEQYF.

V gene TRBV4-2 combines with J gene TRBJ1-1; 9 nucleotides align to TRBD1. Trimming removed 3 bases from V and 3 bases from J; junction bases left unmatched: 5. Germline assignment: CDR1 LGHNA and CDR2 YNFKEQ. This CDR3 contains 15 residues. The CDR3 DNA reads TGTGCCAGCAGCCAGGCACAGGGGGCTGACACTGAAGCTTTCTTT. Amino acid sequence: CASSQAQGADTEAFF.

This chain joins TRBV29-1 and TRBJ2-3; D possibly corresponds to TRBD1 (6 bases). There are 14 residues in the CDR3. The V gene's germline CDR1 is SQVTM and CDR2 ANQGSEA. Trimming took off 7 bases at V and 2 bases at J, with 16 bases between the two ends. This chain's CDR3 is CSAEGRTATDTQYF. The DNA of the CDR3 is TGCAGCGCAGAGGGGCGGACAGCCACAGATACGCAGTATTTT.